The 26 T cell receptor beta chains below come from one sample, sequenced in a study of shared clonotypes between healthy human individuals. The protocol was immunoSEQ multiplex PCR, while the TCRdb copy is restricted to in-frame clones and leaves out a portion. The sample yields more than 2 million clones, about 93% seen once. Only CD45RO-negative cells positively selected for CCR7 counted as naive CD8 cells, so terminally differentiated effector memory CD45RA+ cells were excluded. Specimen: naive CD8+ T cells from PBMCs. The receptors originated from a young man in good health. Some clones in this sample may be carry-over from other donors' samples.

The chain has TRBV11-2 and TRBJ2-7; D is uncertain. Germline lookup yields CDR1 SGHAT and CDR2 FQNNGV. Trimming removed 1 base from V and 6 bases from J, with 7 bases in between. This CDR3 has 12 residues. In DNA, the CDR3 is TGTGCCAGCAGCTTAGTTCGCGCCGAGCAGTACTTC. This codes for CASSLVRAEQYF. The full variable domain, in which reference TRBV11-2 and TRBJ2-7 provide the parts outside the CDR3, is EAGVAQSPRYKIIEKRQSVAFWCNPISGHATLYWYQQILGQGPKLLIQFQNNGVVDDSQLPKDRFSAERLKGVDSTLKIQPAKLEDSAVYLCASSLVRAEQYFGPGTRLTVT.

This clone turned up a few times. The chain recombines TRBV28 with TRBJ1-1; no definite D call. The CDR3 sequence is 14 residues long. Germline V gene lookup returns CDR1 MDHEN and CDR2 SYDVKM. The V end lost 3 bases, the J end lost 1 base, and 9 bases lay between the germline ends. Here the CDR3 DNA reads TGTGCCAGCAGTTTTAAGCCGACGAACACTGAAGCTTTCTTT. Residues: CASSFKPTNTEAFF.

This clone was detected only once. The CDR3 protein is CASRQLSSYEQYF. CDR3 in DNA: TGTGCCAGCAGGCAGTTAAGCTCCTACGAGCAGTACTTC. The V and J genes are TRBV28 and TRBJ2-7; D gene uncertain. Deletions cut 6 bases from V and 0 bases from J, with 9 bases between. This CDR3 is 13 amino acids long. CDR1 is MDHEN, CDR2 SYDVKM, per germline.

This sequence joins TRBV4-2 and TRBJ1-2; D perhaps matches TRBD1 (6 bases). Trimming pared 4 bases from V and 5 bases from J, leaving 11 bases between. The CDR3 spans 13 residues. CDR1 and CDR2 from the germline V gene are LGHNA and YNFKEQ. The CDR3 loop is CASSPRGSYGYTF. The CDR3 DNA follows: TGTGCCAGCAGCCCGAGGGGGAGTTATGGCTACACCTTC.

The chain employs TRBV10-1 and TRBJ2-1; either TRBD1 or TRBD2 may fit D (5 bases each). CDR3 length: 13 amino acids. The V end was cut by 7 bases, the J end by 2 bases, with 9 bases between. Germline V gene lookup returns CDR1 WNHNN and CDR2 SYGVQD (reference sequence). The CDR3 loop is CASTPGPYNEQFF. The CDR3 coding sequence is TGCGCCAGCACTCCGGGACCCTACAATGAGCAGTTCTTC.

This rearrangement joins TRBV21-1 to TRBJ1-3; the table assigns TRBD1, which was not confirmed against the DNA. TRBV21-1 is deemed a pseudogene. The CDR3 has 16 amino acids. In nucleotides, the CDR3 is TGTGCCAGCAGCAAGATGACAGCTAGCTCTGGAAACACCATATATTTT. It is translated as CASSKMTASSGNTIYF.

The chain links TRBV29-1 to TRBJ1-2; 9 positions match TRBD1. The V gene end was trimmed by 4 bases and the J gene end by 6 bases; junction bases not matched to a gene: 9. CDR1 is SQVTM and CDR2 is ANQGSEA in the germline V gene. The CDR3 has 14 amino acids. The CDR3 here is CSVGPNRGLDGYTF. CDR3 bases: TGCAGCGTTGGTCCCAACAGGGGGCTCGATGGCTACACCTTC. The whole variable domain, filled in from reference TRBV29-1 and TRBJ1-2, reads SAVISQKPSRDICQRGTSLTIQCQVDSQVTMMFWYRQQPGQSLTLIATANQGSEATYESGFVIDKFPISRPNLTFSTLTVSNMSPEDSSIYLCSVGPNRGLDGYTFGSGTRLTVV.

The chain employs TRBV9 and TRBJ1-1; unclear D gene. The germline gives CDR1 SGDLS, CDR2 YYNGEE. The germline V and J ends were trimmed by 4 bases and 5 bases, with 12 bases remaining between them. The CDR3 spans 13 residues. Written as DNA, the CDR3 is TGTGCCAGCAGCCCCTTGTTCGGTACTGAAGCTTTCTTT. This sequence encodes CASSPLFGTEAFF.

The chain employs TRBV7-2 and TRBJ1-4; D gene uncertain. The CDR3 spans 16 residues. V was clipped by 3 bases and J by 5 bases, with 16 bases between them. The germline CDR1 and CDR2 sequences are SGHTA and FQGNSA. CDR3 region: CASSLGSVFLNEKLFF. DNA of the CDR3: TGTGCCAGCAGCTTGGGTAGCGTTTTCTTAAATGAAAAACTGTTTTTT.

The J gene is TRBJ2-2, the V gene TRBV7-7, with 8 bases identical to TRBD1. The CDR3 contains 15 residues. Per the germline V gene, CDR1 is SSHAT and CDR2 is FNYEAQ (reference sequence). The V gene end was trimmed by 5 bases and the J gene end by 6 bases; junction bases not matched to a gene: 8. In nucleotides, the CDR3 is TGTGCCAGCAGCCCGCAGGGGGCAAGAGCCGGGGAGCTGTTTTTT. Translation gives CASSPQGARAGELFF.

The rearrangement joins TRBV4-1 to TRBJ1-3; perhaps TRBD1 as D (6 bases). Between the trimmed V and J ends, which lost 0 bases and 4 bases, there was a span of 10 bases. Germline V gene data show CDR1 as MGHRA and CDR2 as YSYEKL. The CDR3 has 15 residues. The CDR3, as DNA: TGCGCCAGCAGCCAAGATCTCGGACAGGGAAACACCATATATTTT. Amino acids: CASSQDLGQGNTIYF.

J is TRBJ2-7 and V is TRBV11-3; D is perhaps TRBD1 (5 bases). The V end was cut by 3 bases, the J end by 6 bases, with 18 bases between. The CDR3 sequence is 15 residues long. Germline V gene sequence: CDR1 SGHNT, CDR2 YENEEA. In nucleotides, the CDR3 is TGTGCCAGCAGCTTCGGGTCGACAGCCCCTCGCGAGCAGTACTTC. This gives the protein CASSFGSTAPREQYF.

CDR3 nucleotides: TGTGCCAGCAGTTTTTCGGTAATGAGCACTGAAGCTTTCTTT. It is translated as CASSFSVMSTEAFF. V gene TRBV28 combines with J gene TRBJ1-1; D uncertain. Germline CDR1 MDHEN, CDR2 SYDVKM. The germline V and J ends were trimmed by 3 bases and 4 bases, with 12 bases remaining between them. The CDR3 length is 14 residues.

The chain employs TRBV28 and TRBJ2-3; D unclear. The germline V gene has CDR1 MDHEN and CDR2 SYDVKM. The V end lost 6 bases, the J end lost 4 bases, and 20 bases lay between the germline ends. The CDR3 consists of 16 residues. CDR3 in DNA: TGTGCCAGCAGACCCCCTAGGACCCCATCCGCAGATACGCAGTATTTT. It yields the protein CASRPPRTPSADTQYF.

The chain uses TRBV4-1 and TRBJ2-1, with D perhaps TRBD1 (6 bases). Germline CDR1 MGHRA, CDR2 YSYEKL. The CDR3 covers 13 residues. Trimming cost V 6 bases and J 10 bases, with 16 bases left between them. The CDR3 DNA follows: TGCGCCAGCAGGGCGAGGGGTCAGGGGGAGCAGTTCTTC. Translated, it gives CASRARGQGEQFF.

This chain connects TRBV4-3 to TRBJ2-7; 12 bases match TRBD1. Germline-derived CDR1 and CDR2 are LGHNA and YSLEER. The CDR3 loop spans 18 amino acids. The V gene end was trimmed by 0 bases and the J gene end by 4 bases; junction bases not matched to a gene: 10. The CDR3, as DNA: TGCGCCAGCAGCCAAGACCGGGACAGGGGGCAATCCTTTTACGAGCAGTACTTC. This translates into CASSQDRDRGQSFYEQYF.

The chain has TRBV7-6 and TRBJ2-3; 10 bases agree with TRBD2. Trimming at V came to 10 bases and at J to 0 bases, leaving 16 bases not matched to a gene. Germline V CDR1 and CDR2: SGHVS, FNYEAQ. The CDR3 runs 18 residues. CDR3 region: CATKASGRRGPSTDTQYF. The CDR3 nucleotides are TGTGCCACCAAAGCTAGCGGGAGAAGGGGCCCTAGCACAGATACGCAGTATTTT.

A remark on this clone: Compared with germline, one end of the junction differs, possibly owing to a read error. J is TRBJ2-3 and V is TRBV5-8; D tentatively reads TRBD1 or TRBD2 (5 bases each). This CDR3 is built from 12 residues. The germline V gene encodes CDR1 SGHTS and CDR2 YDEGEE. This CDR3 reads CASSFNLRDRGF. CDR3 coding DNA: TGTGCCAGCAGCTTTAATCTCAGGGACCGGGGTTTT.

This chain uses TRBV7-3 with TRBJ2-1; D is ambiguous. Between the trimmed V and J ends, which lost 2 bases and 8 bases, there was a span of 13 bases. The germline gives CDR1 SGHTA, CDR2 FQGTGA. The CDR3 totals 14 residues. CDR3 DNA sequence: TGTGCCAGCAGCTTAGGACGTGGGTACGATGAGCAGTTCTTC. Translation: CASSLGRGYDEQFF.

V gene TRBV11-2 combines with J gene TRBJ1-2; a weak D match, TRBD1 (5 bases). The germline V gene encodes CDR1 SGHAT and CDR2 FQNNGV. Trimming took 6 bases from V and 7 from J, leaving 15 bases between them. The CDR3 has 13 residues. As DNA, the CDR3 is TGTGCCAGCAGGCCCAGGGATGGAGGTGGCTACACCTTC. Protein product: CASRPRDGGGYTF.

V and J are TRBV7-9 and TRBJ2-5; 9 nucleotides line up with TRBD2. Trimming took 1 base from V and 5 from J; bases not matched to a gene: 5. CDR1 is SEHNR and CDR2 is FQNEAQ in the germline V gene (reference sequence). The CDR3 contains 15 residues. The CDR3 sequence: CASSLGPSGMETQYF. DNA of the CDR3: TGTGCCAGCAGCTTAGGCCCTAGCGGGATGGAGACCCAGTACTTC.

This clone was counted a single time. This chain joins TRBV28 and TRBJ2-7; D ambiguous. The V end was cut by 7 bases, the J end by 2 bases, with 6 bases between. This CDR3 region has 11 residues. Germline V lookup: CDR1 MDHEN, CDR2 SYDVKM. The CDR3 here is CASNRAYEQYF. In DNA form, the CDR3 reads TGTGCCAGCAACCGCGCCTACGAGCAGTACTTC.

The chain's CDR3 is CASSPEGLAGIIALPETQYF. The CDR3 DNA sequence: TGCGCCAGCAGCCCGGAGGGACTAGCGGGGATCATCGCCCTACCAGAGACCCAGTACTTC. This chain uses TRBV5-1 with TRBJ2-5, with 13 positions matching TRBD2. Trimming at V came to 4 bases and at J to 4 bases, leaving 19 bases not matched to a gene. Germline CDR1 reads SGHRS; CDR2 reads YFSETQ. The CDR3 totals 20 residues.

Details on this clone: The identical CDR3 is also encoded by other nucleotide sequences in the sample. V usage is TRBV7-9 and J usage is TRBJ1-1, with D possibly TRBD1 on 5 matching bases. The CDR3 is made up of 14 amino acids. Germline lookup yields CDR1 SEHNR and CDR2 FQNEAQ (reference sequence). Trimming pared 2 bases from V and 1 base from J, leaving 8 bases between. The CDR3 here is CASSLLQANTEAFF. The DNA for the CDR3 is TGTGCCAGCAGCTTATTACAGGCGAACACTGAAGCTTTCTTT.

This chain uses TRBV11-2 with TRBJ2-4, with D possibly matching TRBD1 (6 bases). The CDR3 is made up of 14 amino acids. The germline gives CDR1 SGHAT, CDR2 FQNNGV. V was cut by 5 bases and J by 3 bases, with 11 bases left in between. In nucleotides, the CDR3 is TGTGCCAGCAGCCCGGACAGTCACAAAAACATTCAGTACTTC. This gives the protein CASSPDSHKNIQYF.

This clone was recorded a few times. The chain combines TRBV5-6 with TRBJ1-1, with D tentatively TRBD1 (6 bases). Germline V gives CDR1 SGHDT, CDR2 YYEEEE. This CDR3 comprises 14 residues. Trimming left V 2 bases short and J 4 bases short, with 12 bases between. CDR3 DNA: TGTGCCAGCAGCTTACTGGGGGCTGGCACTGAAGCTTTCTTT. Translated: CASSLLGAGTEAFF.